This T cell receptor (beta chain) originates from a study of blood T cell dynamics during melanoma immunotherapy. Overall study: First-line therapy was either pembrolizumab or nivolumab with ipilimumab for metastatic melanoma.

Study-wide findings and caveats: It remained unknown if the driving T cell clones were melanoma-specific.

Trimming left V 0 bases short and J 5 bases short, with 12 bases between. This CDR3 contains 15 residues. Per the germline V gene, CDR1 is SGHKS and CDR2 is YYEKEE (reference sequence). Regarding time point: week 3, after first cycle of checkpoint inhibitor. Samples come from before therapy and from week 3 after the first blockade cycle. A fixed DNA input of about 350 ng was used per bulk PBMC sample. Produced via immunoSEQ multiplex PCR; TCRdb's table is partial and in-frame only. The sample consists of approximately 11,000 clones, approximately 89% of them appearing once. Comments on this clone: Antigen specificity is unknown.

V is TRBV5-5 and J is TRBJ1-5; possible D gene TRBD1, 6 bases. The source was blood, collected from a patient treated with checkpoint blockade. This TCR was sampled from a human donor with melanoma. CDR3 protein: CASSLAGTPDQPQHF. In DNA form, the CDR3 reads TGTGCCAGCAGCTTGGCCGGGACACCGGATCAGCCCCAGCATTTT.